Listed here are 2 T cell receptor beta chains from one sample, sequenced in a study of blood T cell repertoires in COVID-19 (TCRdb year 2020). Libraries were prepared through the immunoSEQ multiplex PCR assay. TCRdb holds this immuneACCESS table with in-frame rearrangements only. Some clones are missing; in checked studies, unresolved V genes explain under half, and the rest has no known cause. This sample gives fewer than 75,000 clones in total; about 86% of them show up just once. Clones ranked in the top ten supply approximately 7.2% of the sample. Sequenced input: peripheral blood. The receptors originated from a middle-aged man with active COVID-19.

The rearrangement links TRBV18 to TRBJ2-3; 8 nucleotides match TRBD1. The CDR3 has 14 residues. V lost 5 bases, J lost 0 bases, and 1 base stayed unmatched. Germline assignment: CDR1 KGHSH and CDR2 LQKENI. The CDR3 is CASSRDRSTDTQYF. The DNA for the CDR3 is TGTGCCAGCTCAAGGGACAGGAGCACAGATACGCAGTATTTT.

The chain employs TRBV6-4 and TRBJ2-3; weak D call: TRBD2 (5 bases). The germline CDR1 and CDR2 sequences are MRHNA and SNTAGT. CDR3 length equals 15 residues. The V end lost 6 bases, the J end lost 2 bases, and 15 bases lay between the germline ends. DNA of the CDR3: TGTGCCAGCAGCGCCCAACCCGGGAACACAGATACGCAGTATTTT. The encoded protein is CASSAQPGNTDTQYF.